What follows are 18 T cell receptor beta chains derived from one specimen sequenced in a study of blood T cell repertoires in COVID-19. Libraries were prepared by immunoSEQ multiplex PCR; TCRdb keeps only in-frame clonotypes and omits some of them. The sample lists roughly 40,000 clones, around 90% occurring once. Sequencing was carried out using peripheral blood. All receptors derive from a human donor in a cohort sampled during active COVID-19.

V and J are TRBV14 and TRBJ1-1, with D hard to call. From germline, CDR1 is SGHDN and CDR2 FVKESK. The CDR3 runs 15 residues. The V and J ends lost 0 bases and 1 base respectively, with 9 bases between them. The CDR3 reads CASSQDHTWNTEAFF. The CDR3 nucleotides read TGTGCCAGCAGCCAAGACCACACCTGGAACACTGAAGCTTTCTTT.

V and J are TRBV19 and TRBJ2-5, with TRBD2 matching 7 bases. Germline trimming cut 0 bases from V and 0 bases from J; bases unmatched to any gene: 10. The V gene's germline CDR1 is LNHDA and CDR2 SQIVND (reference sequence). The CDR3 is made up of 18 amino acids. The CDR3 is CASSIDIGGGTYQETQYF. CDR3 nucleotide sequence: TGTGCCAGTAGTATAGATATCGGCGGGGGAACTTACCAAGAGACCCAGTACTTC.

By share of the sample, this clone is medium-sized. The CDR3 bases are TGTGCCAGCAGCGAGGGACTGTCGGGCCATGAGCAGTTCTTC. Translation: CASSEGLSGHEQFF. The V call is TRBV7-9, the J call TRBJ2-1; D perhaps matches TRBD2 (6 bases). Deletions cut 5 bases from V and 8 bases from J, with 16 bases between. The CDR3 length is 14 residues. The germline V gene has CDR1 SEHNR and CDR2 FQNEAQ (reference sequence).

The genes are TRBV3-1 (or the pseudogene TRBV3-2) and TRBJ1-2; 7 bases are a match to TRBD1. CDR1 is LGHDT, CDR2 YNNKEL, per germline (reference sequence). Losses at the gene ends were 4 bases for V and 1 base for J; bases not matched to a gene: 6. The CDR3 spans 15 residues. The CDR3 DNA sequence: TGTGCCAGCAGCCGAAGGGACAGTGTTAACTATGGCTACACCTTC. This translates into CASSRRDSVNYGYTF.

The chain joins TRBV24-1 to TRBJ2-3; 10 bases match TRBD2. Germline trimming cut 8 bases from V and 3 bases from J; bases unmatched to any gene: 1. CDR1 and CDR2 (germline): KGHDR, SFDVKD. The length of the CDR3 is 13 residues. The DNA for the CDR3 is TGTGCCACCAATAGCGGGGGGACAGATACGCAGTATTTT. As protein: CATNSGGTDTQYF.

This chain links TRBV3-1 (or the pseudogene TRBV3-2) with TRBJ2-5; maybe TRBD2 (6 bases). The germline V gene has CDR1 LGHDT and CDR2 YNNKEL (reference sequence). The V gene lost 4 bases and the J gene lost 1 base, with 10 bases spanning the gap. The length of the CDR3 is 14 residues. CDR3 DNA sequence: TGTGCCAGCAGCCGGAGGGGTGGCCAAGAGACCCAGTACTTC. Residues: CASSRRGGQETQYF.

The gene calls are TRBV5-1 and TRBJ2-7; TRBD1 might be the D (5 bases). Trimming took 6 bases from V and 3 from J, leaving 16 bases between them. The germline V gene encodes CDR1 SGHRS and CDR2 YFSETQ. The CDR3 runs to 14 residues. The CDR3 DNA reads TGCGCCAGCACGGCTTCCTGGGGCCTCTACGAGCAGTACTTC. Encoded protein: CASTASWGLYEQYF.

The gene calls are TRBV4-3 and TRBJ2-7; possible D gene TRBD1, 5 bases. Trimming pared 0 bases from V and 1 base from J, leaving 13 bases between. Germline V gene lookup returns CDR1 LGHNA and CDR2 YSLEER. CDR3 length: 16 amino acids. CDR3 nucleotides: TGCGCCAGCAGCCAAGATGCATCAGGGTTATCCTACGAGCAGTACTTC. This translates into CASSQDASGLSYEQYF.

V is TRBV5-1 and J is TRBJ2-3; 7 nucleotides agree with TRBD2. J lost 5 bases, V lost 4 bases, and 13 bases had no gene match. Germline V gene lookup returns CDR1 SGHRS and CDR2 YFSETQ. CDR3 size: 16 residues. CDR3 bases: TGCGCCAGCAGCCCGGACGGGAGACTAGCAATAGATACGCAGTATTTT. It is translated as CASSPDGRLAIDTQYF.

The chain uses TRBV7-9 and TRBJ1-1; weak D call: TRBD1 (6 bases). This CDR3 is built from 15 residues. Germline V gene data show CDR1 as SEHNR and CDR2 as FQNEAQ (reference sequence). Trimming cost V 5 bases and J 0 bases, with 13 bases left between them. The CDR3, as DNA: TGTGCCAGCAGCCCAGCAACAGGGTTGAACACTGAAGCTTTCTTT. Translation gives CASSPATGLNTEAFF.

The chain recombines TRBV29-1 with TRBJ2-1, with D maybe TRBD1 (6 bases). CDR1 and CDR2 (germline): SQVTM, ANQGSEA. The V end was cut by 4 bases, the J end by 0 bases, with 10 bases between. This CDR3 region has 14 residues. In nucleotides, the CDR3 is TGCAGCGTTGGGACAGACGACTCCTACAATGAGCAGTTCTTC. This translates into CSVGTDDSYNEQFF.

The V gene is TRBV10-1, the J gene TRBJ2-2; D might be TRBD1 (6 bases). The ends were cut back, 3 bases at V and 6 bases at J, with 14 bases in the middle. CDR1 WNHNN and CDR2 SYGVQD come from the germline V gene (reference sequence). The CDR3 is 15 amino acids. The CDR3 loop is CASSDGQLGAGELFF. CDR3 nucleotides: TGCGCCAGCAGTGACGGACAGCTGGGCGCCGGGGAGCTGTTTTTT.

This rearrangement joins TRBV6-5 to TRBJ1-4; 7 nucleotides agree with TRBD1. Germline CDR1 and CDR2: MNHEY and SVGAGI. The V gene end was trimmed by 4 bases and the J gene end by 4 bases; junction bases not matched to a gene: 9. CDR3 length equals 16 residues. The CDR3 DNA sequence: TGTGCCAGCAGTTCCCGGGGACAGAGATTTAATGAAAAACTGTTTTTT. This translates into CASSSRGQRFNEKLFF.

The chain is built from TRBV7-8 and TRBJ2-1; the match to TRBD1 covers 9 bases. The CDR3 has 14 residues. The junction had 2 bases not matched to a gene; V was cut back by 1 base and J by 7 bases. Germline CDR1 reads SGHVS; CDR2 reads FQNEAQ. CDR3 sequence (DNA): TGTGCCAGCAGCTTAGTTGGGACAGGGAATGAGCAGTTCTTC. It specifies CASSLVGTGNEQFF.

The rearrangement links TRBV18 to TRBJ1-3; D is unresolved. Between the trimmed V and J ends, which lost 3 bases and 4 bases, there was a span of 19 bases. Germline V gives CDR1 KGHSH, CDR2 LQKENI. The CDR3 extends over 17 amino acids. The CDR3 is CASSPVGSSRGGNTIYF. The DNA of the CDR3 is TGTGCCAGCTCACCGGTGGGGTCCTCACGGGGAGGAAACACCATATATTTT.

The chain joins TRBV5-1 to TRBJ2-3; D is perhaps TRBD2 (5 bases). This CDR3 has 16 residues. Germline CDR1 and CDR2: SGHRS and YFSETQ. With 8 bases removed from V and 1 base from J, the gap between germline ends came to 20 bases. CDR3 nucleotide sequence: TGCGCCAGTAGCGCCTCGGTGAGCGGCCGCACAGATACGCAGTATTTT. The encoded protein is CASSASVSGRTDTQYF.

The chain couples TRBV4-3 to TRBJ2-2, with D possibly TRBD2 on 6 matching bases. This CDR3 contains 16 residues. V was trimmed by 0 bases and J by 4 bases, leaving 12 bases between them. Per germline, CDR1 LGHNA and CDR2 YSLEER. The CDR3 spells CASSQDGGTGTGELFF. CDR3 nucleotide sequence: TGCGCCAGCAGCCAAGACGGCGGGACTGGCACCGGGGAGCTGTTTTTT.

The chain carries TRBV4-2 and TRBJ1-3; D is undetermined. CDR3 size: 16 residues. V was clipped by 4 bases and J by 0 bases, with 13 bases between them. Germline V lookup: CDR1 LGHNA, CDR2 YNFKEQ. CDR3 bases: TGTGCCAGCAGCCGACCTAGGTCCGACTCTGGAAACACCATATATTTT. Protein sequence: CASSRPRSDSGNTIYF.